This T cell receptor (beta chain) was sequenced in a study of multiple sclerosis patients with progressive multifocal leukoencephalopathy. Broader study findings: Most PML patients had lower entropy, suggesting less diverse TRB repertoires. At PML onset, no shared TRBV or TRBJ gene usage was seen.

About this clone: Its antigen is undetermined.

Time point of the sample: about 13 months of natalizumab therapy. The control group, sampled over time, had multiple sclerosis, received natalizumab and did not develop PML. Profiling relied on immunoSEQ multiplex PCR, and the TCRdb table lists in-frame clones only, not all of them. The sample contains around 30,000 clones, roughly 89% of which appear only once. This TCR was recovered from a human donor with multiple sclerosis. This specimen consisted of PBMCs, obtained from a patient treated with natalizumab.

Written as DNA, the CDR3 is TGTGCCAGCAGCTCCTTAGGCGGCCGCGGGGAGCTGTTTTTT. Translated, it gives CASSSLGGRGELFF. The chain has TRBV7-3 and TRBJ2-2; D call uncertain. The CDR3 totals 14 residues. The V end lost 4 bases, the J end lost 7 bases, and 13 bases lay between the germline ends. CDR1 SGHTA and CDR2 FQGTGA come from the germline V gene. Full variable domain (rest looked up from reference TRBV7-3 and TRBJ2-2): GAGVSQTPSNKVTEKGKYVELRCDPISGHTALYWYRQSLGQGPEFLIYFQGTGAADDSGLPNDRFFAVRPEGSVSTLKIQRTERGDSAVYLCASSSLGGRGELFFGEGSRLTVL.